The entry below gives a single TCR beta chain sequence along with its context. The clone's antigen remains unknown. Base qualities are not provided; no much larger clone lies one nucleotide away. Preparation of the library involved the immunoSEQ multiplex PCR assay. As stored in TCRdb, this immuneACCESS dataset retains in-frame rearrangements with V and J assigned. A fraction of the clones does not appear; measured against another copy, unresolved V genes explain less than half of the discrepancy, and the remainder lacks a known reason. This sample holds about 68,000 clones; about 91% were observed only once. Over 1.3% of the sample is held by the ten biggest clonotypes. This specimen belongs to a study of T cell changes during pregnancy in multiple sclerosis (dated by TCRdb to between 2019 and 2020). In the study overall: The study looked at changes in the T cell repertoire across pregnancy in women with multiple sclerosis.

V drops 5 bases and J drops 2 bases, leaving 14 bases in between. Per the germline V gene (reference sequence), SEHNR is the CDR1 and FQNEAQ is the CDR2. The CDR3 numbers 15 residues from cysteine through phenylalanine. Only the CDR3 portion is preserved as DNA: 45 bases, with reading frame beginning at the first base. The specimen comprised peripheral blood, sampled in the second trimester of pregnancy. The chain is assembled from TRBV7-9 and TRBJ2-3, and possibly TRBD2, on 7 matching bases. This receptor was obtained from a female donor in good health, enrolled as a control in a pregnancy study. For the CDR3, the sequence is CASSRGDINTDTQYF. The DNA sequence is given as TGTGCCAGCAGCCGGGGGGACATCAACACAGATACGCAGTATTTT. Joined to the reference TRBV7-9 and TRBJ2-3 proteins, this CDR3 gives the full variable domain: DTGVSQNPRHKITKRGQNVTFRCDPISEHNRLYWYRQTLGQGPEFLTYFQNEAQLEKSRLLSDRFSAERPKGSFSTLEIQRTEQGDSAMYLCASSRGDINTDTQYFGPGTRLTVL.